One TCR beta chain is described in this entry. CDR3 length equals 15 residues. V lost 4 bases and J lost 3; bases outside the gene matches: 7. Germline V lookup: CDR1 SGHRS, CDR2 YFSETQ. Authors' data handling: Amplification from reference gene primers served as the basis for estimated nucleated cell counts. Here immunoSEQ multiplex PCR was the method, and the copy in TCRdb shows in-frame clones only, minus some. V and J calls and clone size follow that table, whereas D and trimming were derived from the DNA. The table lists roughly 200,000 clones, more than 70% of them singletons. The data were obtained in a study of blood T cell repertoires in COVID-19. As for the study in general: The United States, Italy and Spain were the sources of the acute and convalescent COVID-19 samples. In each case, the material was cDNA or gDNA derived from T cells, B-cell-depleted T cells, or PBMCs.

The sequenced material came from peripheral blood. The gene calls are TRBV5-1 and TRBJ2-3; 8 nucleotides match TRBD1. The sequence came from a middle-aged man with active or convalescent COVID-19. The CDR3 here is CASSGLGQETDTQYF. Written as DNA, the CDR3 is TGCGCCAGCAGCGGCTTGGGACAGGAAACAGATACGCAGTATTTT. Full variable domain (rest looked up from reference TRBV5-1 and TRBJ2-3): KAGVTQTPRYLIKTRGQQVTLSCSPISGHRSVSWYQQTPGQGLQFLFEYFSETQRNKGNFPGRFSGRQFSNSRSEMNVSTLELGDSALYLCASSGLGQETDTQYFGPGTRLTVL.